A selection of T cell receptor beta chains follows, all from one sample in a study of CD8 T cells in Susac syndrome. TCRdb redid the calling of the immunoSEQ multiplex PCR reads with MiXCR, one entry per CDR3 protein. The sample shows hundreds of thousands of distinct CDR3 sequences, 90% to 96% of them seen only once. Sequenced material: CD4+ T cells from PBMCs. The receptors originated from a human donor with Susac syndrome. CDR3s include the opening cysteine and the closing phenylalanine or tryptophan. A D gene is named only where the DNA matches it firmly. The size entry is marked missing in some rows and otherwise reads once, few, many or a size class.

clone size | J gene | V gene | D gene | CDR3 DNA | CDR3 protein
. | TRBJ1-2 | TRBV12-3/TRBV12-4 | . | TGTGCCAGCAGTTTAGCTACGTTGAGTGGCTACACCTTC | CASSLATLSGYTF
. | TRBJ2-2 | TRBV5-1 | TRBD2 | TGCGCCAGCAGCTTGGGGGAGGGCACCGGGGAGCTGTTTTTT | CASSLGEGTGELFF
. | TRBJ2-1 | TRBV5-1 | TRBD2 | TGCGCCAGCAGTCGCCCTAGCGGCGACAATGAGCAGTTCTTC | CASSRPSGDNEQFF
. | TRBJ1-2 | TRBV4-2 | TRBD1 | TGTGCCAGCAGCCAAGAGCCCAACCCGGGACAGAGTGACTACACCTTC | CASSQEPNPGQSDYTF
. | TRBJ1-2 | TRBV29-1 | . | TGCAGCGTTGGGCCTCCTGCCTCTTATGGCTACACCTTC | CSVGPPASYGYTF
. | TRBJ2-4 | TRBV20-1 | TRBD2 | TGCAGTGCTGTCCCGGGACTAGCGGGAGCTCTAGTCACCAAAAACATTCAGTACTTC | CSAVPGLAGALVTKNIQYF
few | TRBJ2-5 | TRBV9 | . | TGTGCCAGCAGCGTAGTTGGGGGGGAGACCCAGTACTTC | CASSVVGGETQYF
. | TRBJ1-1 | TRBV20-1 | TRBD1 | TGCAGTGCCCCGCCACGGGACAGAGAATGGAACACTGAAGCTTTCTTT | CSAPPRDREWNTEAFF
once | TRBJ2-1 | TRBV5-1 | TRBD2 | TGCGCCAGCAGCCAGGGACTAGCGGGAGGCACAGTATACAATGAGCAGTTCTTC | CASSQGLAGGTVYNEQFF
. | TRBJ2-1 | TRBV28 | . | TGTGCCTGCCGCTCAGGGGTCAATGAGCAGTTCTTC | CACRSGVNEQFF
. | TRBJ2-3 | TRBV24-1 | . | TGTGCCACCAGTGATCCGCCAGGGCCAAGTACGCAGTATTTT | CATSDPPGPSTQYF
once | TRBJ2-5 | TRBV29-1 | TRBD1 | TGCAGCGTTGCATCCGGGACAGGGGGGGGAGAGACCCAGTACTTC | CSVASGTGGGETQYF
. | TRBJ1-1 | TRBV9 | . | TGTGCCAGCAGCGTAGAGGGAACGAGAAATACTGAAGCTTTCTTT | CASSVEGTRNTEAFF
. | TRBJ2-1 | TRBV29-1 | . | TGCAGCGTTCTGGCCGTCAATGAGCAGTTCTTC | CSVLAVNEQFF
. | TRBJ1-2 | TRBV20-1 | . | TGCAGTGCTAGACCGGACTCGGGGGGCTACACCTTC | CSARPDSGGYTF
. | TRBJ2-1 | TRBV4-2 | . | TGTGCCAGCAGCCAAGATTCTAGCTCCTACAATGAGCAGTTCTTC | CASSQDSSSYNEQFF
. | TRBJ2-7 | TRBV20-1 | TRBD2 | TGCAGTGGGAGTGGGACTAGCGGGAGTGATGAGCAGTACTTC | CSGSGTSGSDEQYF
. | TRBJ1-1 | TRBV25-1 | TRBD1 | TGTGCCAGCAGTGAATGGGACAGGGGTAGATCTGAAGCTTTCTTT | CASSEWDRGRSEAFF
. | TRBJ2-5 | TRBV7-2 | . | TGTGCCAGCACCCCTCTGGGGACGAGGCAAGAGACCCAGTACTTC | CASTPLGTRQETQYF
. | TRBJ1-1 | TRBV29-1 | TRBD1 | TGCAGCGTTGAAGATCGGACAGGAGCGAACACTGAAGCTTTCTTT | CSVEDRTGANTEAFF
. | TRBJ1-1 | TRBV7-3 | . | TGTGCCAGCAGCTTAGGAAGCCCTATGGGAGCTTTCTTT | CASSLGSPMGAFF
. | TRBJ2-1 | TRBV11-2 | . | TGTGCCAGCAGCTTAATCCGAGGGGCCAATGAGCAGTTCTTC | CASSLIRGANEQFF
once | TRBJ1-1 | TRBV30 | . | TGTGCCTGGAGTTATGTCCGAGGGACTGAAGCTTTCTTT | CAWSYVRGTEAFF
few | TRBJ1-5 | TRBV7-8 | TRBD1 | TGTGCCAGCAGCTTGAGACAGGGCCAGCCCCAGCATTTT | CASSLRQGQPQHF
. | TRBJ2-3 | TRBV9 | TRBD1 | TGTGCCAGCAGCCTTACCGGGACAGGGCGAGATACGCAGTATTTT | CASSLTGTGRDTQYF
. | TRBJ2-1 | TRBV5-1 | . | TGCGCCAGCAGCCCTAGGGACTTATACAATGAGCAGTTCTTC | CASSPRDLYNEQFF
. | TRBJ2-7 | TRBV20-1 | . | TGCAGTGCTAGAGCCGGGACACCCAGGAGCGAGCAGTACTTC | CSARAGTPRSEQYF
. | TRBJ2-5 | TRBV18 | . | TGTGCCAGCTCACCACCCGCAGCAGGAGAGACCCAGTACTTC | CASSPPAAGETQYF
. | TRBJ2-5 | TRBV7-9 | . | TGTGCCAGCAGGATGGGCAGGGGCCACCAAGAGACCCAGTACTTC | CASRMGRGHQETQYF
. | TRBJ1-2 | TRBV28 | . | TGTGCCAGCAGTTTCGGCGGACCTTATGGCTACACCTTC | CASSFGGPYGYTF
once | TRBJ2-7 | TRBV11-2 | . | TGTGCCAGCAGCCCGGACAGAGTCTACGAGCAGTACTTC | CASSPDRVYEQYF
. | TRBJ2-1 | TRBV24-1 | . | TGTGCCACCAGTGATGCGAGGGAGGTCTACAATGAGCAGTTCTTC | CATSDAREVYNEQFF
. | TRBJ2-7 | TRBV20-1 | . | TGCAGTGCTAGTATATCTGGCTACGAGCAGTACTTC | CSASISGYEQYF
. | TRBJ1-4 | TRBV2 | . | TGTGCCAGCAGTGTGAGGGATGAAAAACTGTTTTTT | CASSVRDEKLFF
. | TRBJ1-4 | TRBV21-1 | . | TGTGCCAGCAGCAAAGGATACAGGGACGAAAAACTGTTTTTT | CASSKGYRDEKLFF
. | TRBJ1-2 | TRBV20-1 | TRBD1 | TGCAGTGCTGAAGGGACAGCGAACAATGGCTACACCTTC | CSAEGTANNGYTF
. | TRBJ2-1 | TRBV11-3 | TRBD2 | TGTGCCAGCAGCTCCTCATCTAGCGGGAGGGCCGAGAAGTTCTTC | CASSSSSSGRAEKFF
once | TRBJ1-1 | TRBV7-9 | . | TGTGCCAGCAGCTTAGAGCCGAACACTGAAGCTTTCTTT | CASSLEPNTEAFF
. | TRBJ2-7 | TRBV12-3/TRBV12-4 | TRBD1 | TGTGCCAGCAGTCCGGGACAGGGGCTCGAGCAGTACTTC | CASSPGQGLEQYF
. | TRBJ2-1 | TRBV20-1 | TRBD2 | TGCAGTGCTAGAGATCGCCTAGCGGGAGCCCTGTATGAGCAGTTCTTC | CSARDRLAGALYEQFF
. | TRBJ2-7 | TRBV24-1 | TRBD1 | TGTGCCACCAGTGACCGACCGGACAGGCCACCCTACGAGCAGTACTTC | CATSDRPDRPPYEQYF
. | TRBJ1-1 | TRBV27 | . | TGTGCCAGCAGTTTACCCTTGAGGGCTCCCCTGAACACTGAAGCTTTCTTT | CASSLPLRAPLNTEAFF
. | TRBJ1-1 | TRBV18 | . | TGTGCCAGCTCACCACCGAGCGCAGGGACTGAAGCTTTCTTT | CASSPPSAGTEAFF
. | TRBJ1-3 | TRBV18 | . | TGTGCCAGCTCACCCATCCCGGGCGACGGGTCTGGAAACACCATATATTTT | CASSPIPGDGSGNTIYF
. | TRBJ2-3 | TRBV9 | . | TGTGCCAGCAGCGTAGATCTCGCCACAGATACGCAGTATTTT | CASSVDLATDTQYF
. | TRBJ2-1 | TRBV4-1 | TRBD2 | TGCGCCAGCAGGTCAACGGGGCGGGAGTACTACAATGAGCAGTTCTTC | CASRSTGREYYNEQFF
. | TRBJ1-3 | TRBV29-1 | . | TGCAGCGCCCGACAGGGAAACACCATATATTTT | CSARQGNTIYF
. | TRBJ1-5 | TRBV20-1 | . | TGCAGTGCTAGACAGGCAGGTAGCAATCAGCCCCAGCATTTT | CSARQAGSNQPQHF
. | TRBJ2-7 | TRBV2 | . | TGTGCCAGCAGTGAAATCAGGGCTGGACACTCCTACGAGCAGTACTTC | CASSEIRAGHSYEQYF
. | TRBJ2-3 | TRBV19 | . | TGTGCCAGTCAAGGACAGCTCACAGATACGCAGTATTTT | CASQGQLTDTQYF
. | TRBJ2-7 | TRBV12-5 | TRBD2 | TGTGCTAGTGGTTTGAGAACCACTAGCGGGAGATCCTACGAGCAGTACTTC | CASGLRTTSGRSYEQYF
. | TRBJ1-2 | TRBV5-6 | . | TGTGCCAGCAGCTTGCAGGGGCGCAACTATGGCTACACCTTC | CASSLQGRNYGYTF
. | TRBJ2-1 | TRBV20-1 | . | TGCAGTCCCCTTGGCGGTTACAATGAGCAGTTCTTC | CSPLGGYNEQFF
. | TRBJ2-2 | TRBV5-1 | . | TGCGCCAGCAGCTTGGTAGGCGGCGGCTACACCGGGGAGCTGTTTTTT | CASSLVGGGYTGELFF
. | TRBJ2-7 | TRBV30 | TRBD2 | TGTGCCTCGAAGCGGGGCTCCTACGAGCAGTACTTC | CASKRGSYEQYF
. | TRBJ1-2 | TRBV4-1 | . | TGCGCCAGCAGCCAAGTGGATACTTCTGGCTATGGCTACACCTTC | CASSQVDTSGYGYTF
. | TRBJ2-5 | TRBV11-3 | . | TGTGCCAGCAGCTTTCAGTTCCAAGAGACCCAGTACTTC | CASSFQFQETQYF
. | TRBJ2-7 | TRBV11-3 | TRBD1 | TGTGCCAGCAGCCCGGGACAGGGTTCCAGCGAGCAGTACTTC | CASSPGQGSSEQYF